These 32 T cell receptor beta chains came from one sample sequenced in a study of CD8 T cells in ankylosing spondylitis. General observations from the study: Within ankylosing spondylitis blood, a TCR beta motif made up of seven or eight highly homologous variants appeared to be characteristic.

One entry per CDR3 protein, called by TCRdb with MiXCR from the 5' RACE reads. The sample holds fewer than 750,000 distinct CDR3 sequences, 15% to 20% seen once. No antigens are known for them. Source material: blood, either unsorted or a sorted T cell fraction (not recorded which). The receptors come from a male donor with ankylosing spondylitis.

This clonotype came up many times. The chain couples TRBV4-1 to TRBJ2-1; 7 positions match TRBD2. The CDR3 has 17 amino acids. With V trimmed by 0 bases and J by 1 base, 6 bases remained unmatched. In germline, CDR1 is MGHRA, CDR2 YSYEKL. The CDR3: CASSQDRGSGSYNEQFF. The CDR3, as DNA: TGCGCCAGCAGCCAAGATCGCGGTAGCGGGTCCTACAATGAGCAGTTCTTC.

The chain has TRBV4-3 and TRBJ2-2; possibly TRBD2 for D (6 bases). V lost 1 base to trimming and J lost 5 bases, with 17 bases between them. The CDR3 has 17 residues. Germline V lookup: CDR1 LGHNA, CDR2 YSLEER. CDR3 in DNA: TGCGCCAGCAGCCAAGGGGGGATTGTCGGGGGAACCGGGGAGCTGTTTTTT. Its protein product is CASSQGGIVGGTGELFF.

The V call is TRBV20-1, the J call TRBJ1-5; tentatively, D is TRBD1 (5 bases). Germline CDR1 reads DFQATT; CDR2 reads SNEGSKA (reference sequence). Trimming cost V 7 bases and J 3 bases, with 19 bases left between them. The length of the CDR3 is 15 residues. CDR3 DNA sequence: TGCAGTGTCAGAAGCGGGACGGCTCTCAATCAGCCCCAGCATTTT. Residues: CSVRSGTALNQPQHF.

There are a few counts of this clonotype. The chain joins TRBV12-3 or TRBV12-4 to TRBJ2-2; D is perhaps TRBD1 (6 bases). Trimming took off 5 bases at V and 0 bases at J, with 13 bases between the two ends. CDR3 size: 16 residues. The DNA of the CDR3 is TGTGCCAGCAGTGGATCAGGGGCACCGAACACCGGGGAGCTGTTTTTT. This encodes CASSGSGAPNTGELFF.

The chain is built from TRBV5-6 and TRBJ1-5; D gene unclear. Trimming took off 2 bases at V and 1 base at J, with 7 bases between the two ends. The CDR3 runs 14 residues. Germline values: CDR1 SGHDT, CDR2 YYEEEE. CDR3 sequence (DNA): TGTGCCAGCAGCTTACTACAGAGCAATCAGCCCCAGCATTTT. Residues: CASSLLQSNQPQHF.

The J gene is TRBJ1-5, the V gene TRBV5-6; tentatively, D is TRBD1 (6 bases). Germline lookup yields CDR1 SGHDT and CDR2 YYEEEE. V lost 1 base and J 9 bases, leaving 23 bases between the germline ends. The CDR3 totals 17 residues. CDR3 sequence (DNA): TGTGCCAGCAGCTTGTCCGAGGGGGGCCAGTTTCGATTGCCCCAGCATTTT. It is translated as CASSLSEGGQFRLPQHF.

This clonotype turned up a few times. The CDR3 here is CATSSSDRGLEQYF. CDR3 nucleotides: TGTGCCACCAGTTCCTCGGACAGGGGGCTCGAGCAGTACTTC. The chain employs TRBV24-1 and TRBJ2-7; TRBD1 agrees at 11 bases. Germline V gene sequence: CDR1 KGHDR, CDR2 SFDVKD. Germline trimming cut 6 bases from V and 6 bases from J; bases unmatched to any gene: 6. This CDR3 region has 14 residues.

The V call is TRBV5-6, the J call TRBJ2-3; 7 bases agree with TRBD1. Germline V gene sequence: CDR1 SGHDT, CDR2 YYEEEE. V lost 1 base to trimming and J lost 4 bases; unmatched junction nucleotides: 12. CDR3 size: 17 residues. CDR3 amino acids: CASSLRGRGITSDTQYF. The CDR3 nucleotides are TGTGCCAGCAGCTTGCGGGGCAGGGGGATAACCTCAGATACGCAGTATTTT.

This clonotype was observed a handful of times. The V and J genes are TRBV5-1 and TRBJ2-5; D tentatively fits TRBD1 or TRBD2 (6 bases each). Germline V gene data show CDR1 as SGHRS and CDR2 as YFSETQ. The ends were cut back, 2 bases at V and 2 bases at J, with 10 bases in the middle. The CDR3 sequence is 14 residues long. The CDR3 loop reads CASSFGGWQETQYF. The DNA for the CDR3 is TGCGCCAGCAGCTTCGGGGGCTGGCAAGAGACCCAGTACTTC. The variable domain in full, with the rest retrieved from reference TRBV5-1 and TRBJ2-5, is KAGVTQTPRYLIKTRGQQVTLSCSPISGHRSVSWYQQTPGQGLQFLFEYFSETQRNKGNFPGRFSGRQFSNSRSEMNVSTLELGDSALYLCASSFGGWQETQYFGPGTRLLVL.

J is TRBJ2-5 and V is TRBV27; 7 bases are a match to TRBD2. The CDR3 runs to 16 residues. The V segment lost 3 bases and the J segment 3 bases; nucleotides outside the gene matches: 10. CDR1 MNHEY and CDR2 SMNVEV come from the germline V gene (reference sequence). The CDR3 DNA reads TGTGCCAGCAGTTTCCGTGGGGCGGGAGAGGAAGAGACCCAGTACTTC. Residues: CASSFRGAGEEETQYF.

This clonotype was counted only a few times. V is TRBV5-1 and J is TRBJ2-5; 8 nucleotides match TRBD1. Germline values: CDR1 SGHRS, CDR2 YFSETQ. Trimming cost V 7 bases and J 2 bases; bases outside gene matches: 13. The CDR3 totals 16 residues. This chain's CDR3 is CASANILRDRQETQYF. CDR3 DNA sequence: TGCGCCAGCGCCAATATCCTCCGGGACAGGCAAGAGACCCAGTACTTC. The complete variable domain, with remaining parts taken from reference TRBV5-1 and TRBJ2-5, reads KAGVTQTPRYLIKTRGQQVTLSCSPISGHRSVSWYQQTPGQGLQFLFEYFSETQRNKGNFPGRFSGRQFSNSRSEMNVSTLELGDSALYLCASANILRDRQETQYFGPGTRLLVL.

In its sample, this clonotype was seen a few times. The rearrangement uses TRBV20-1 and TRBJ2-3, with TRBD2 matching 7 bases. In germline, CDR1 is DFQATT, CDR2 SNEGSKA (reference sequence). With V trimmed by 2 bases and J by 2 bases, 7 bases remained unmatched. CDR3 length equals 15 residues. CDR3 coding DNA: TGCAGTGCTAGAACCGGGACTATTATCACAGATACGCAGTATTTT. Protein product: CSARTGTIITDTQYF.

This clonotype was seen a few times. The chain combines TRBV2 with TRBJ2-3, with 8 nucleotides matching TRBD1. Germline trimming cut 9 bases from V and 3 bases from J; bases unmatched to any gene: 8. The germline V gene encodes CDR1 SNHLY and CDR2 FYNNEI. The length of the CDR3 is 14 residues. As DNA, the CDR3 is TGTGCCAGGGGGACAGGCCGTATAACAGATACGCAGTATTTT. This gives the protein CARGTGRITDTQYF.

The chain is built from TRBV27 and TRBJ2-1; 12 nucleotides match TRBD2. CDR1 and CDR2 from the germline V gene are MNHEY and SMNVEV (reference sequence). V dropped 8 bases and J dropped 6; count of bases not matched to a gene: 8. This CDR3 is built from 15 residues. The CDR3 protein is CASQETSGSGNEQFF. Written as DNA, the CDR3 is TGTGCCAGCCAAGAGACTAGCGGGAGTGGCAATGAGCAGTTCTTC.

This clonotype was seen more than once but under ten times. This chain uses TRBV20-1 with TRBJ2-2; D may correspond to TRBD1 or TRBD2 (6 bases each). Germline V gene sequence: CDR1 DFQATT, CDR2 SNEGSKA (reference sequence). Trimming stripped 3 bases from V and 5 bases from J, with 13 bases between. The CDR3 has 14 residues. This chain's CDR3 is CSASWGAGTGELFF. As DNA, the CDR3 is TGCAGTGCTAGTTGGGGGGCGGGAACCGGGGAGCTGTTTTTT.

This clonotype was observed a handful of times. The chain carries TRBV12-3 or TRBV12-4 and TRBJ2-2, with TRBD1 as a possible D gene (5 bases). The V end lost 3 bases, the J end lost 6 bases, and 17 bases lay between the germline ends. The CDR3 has 16 residues. The CDR3 sequence is CASSFSPLGPAGELFF. The CDR3, as DNA: TGTGCCAGCAGTTTCTCTCCGCTGGGGCCGGCCGGGGAGCTGTTTTTT.

This clonotype has only a few counts. This chain connects TRBV7-3 to TRBJ2-2; D is tentatively TRBD1 or TRBD2 (5 bases each). CDR3 length: 18 residues. Trimming left V 5 bases short and J 0 bases short, with 19 bases between. In germline, CDR1 is SGHTA, CDR2 FQGTGA. CDR3 sequence reads: CASSHRSPGTANTGELFF. CDR3 DNA: TGTGCCAGCAGCCACAGAAGCCCAGGGACGGCGAACACCGGGGAGCTGTTTTTT. Full variable domain (remainder filled in from reference TRBV7-3 and TRBJ2-2): GAGVSQTPSNKVTEKGKYVELRCDPISGHTALYWYRQSLGQGPEFLIYFQGTGAADDSGLPNDRFFAVRPEGSVSTLKIQRTERGDSAVYLCASSHRSPGTANTGELFFGEGSRLTVL.

The chain has TRBV28 and TRBJ1-1; 10 bases agree with TRBD1. Germline V CDR1 and CDR2: MDHEN, SYDVKM. The CDR3 is 13 amino acids. V shed 5 bases and J 10 bases; nucleotides not matched to a gene: 7. The DNA of the CDR3 is TGTGCCAGCAGTGACGGGTGGACAGGGGGAGCTTTCTTT. It specifies CASSDGWTGGAFF.

The chain combines TRBV29-1 with TRBJ2-5; 7 bases are a match to TRBD2. V shed 6 bases and J 5 bases; nucleotides not matched to a gene: 9. CDR3 size: 13 residues. From germline, CDR1 is SQVTM and CDR2 ANQGSEA. As DNA, the CDR3 is TGCAGCGTGGGGGGGGAGTGGTCGGAGACCCAGTACTTC. Translating gives CSVGGEWSETQYF. Combining the CDR3 with reference TRBV29-1 and TRBJ2-5 gives the whole variable domain SAVISQKPSRDICQRGTSLTIQCQVDSQVTMMFWYRQQPGQSLTLIATANQGSEATYESGFVIDKFPISRPNLTFSTLTVSNMSPEDSSIYLCSVGGEWSETQYFGPGTRLLVL.

This clonotype was observed many times. The chain joins TRBV20-1 to TRBJ2-1; possibly TRBD1 or TRBD2 for D (7 bases each). This CDR3 has 14 residues. Germline lookup yields CDR1 DFQATT and CDR2 SNEGSKA (reference sequence). Trimming stripped 6 bases from V and 2 bases from J, with 14 bases between. CDR3 residues: CSARGRGPYNEQFF. CDR3 bases: TGCAGTGCGAGGGGGCGGGGGCCCTACAATGAGCAGTTCTTC.

In this sample, this clonotype turned up a few times. The chain employs TRBV7-8 and TRBJ1-5; tentatively, D is TRBD1 (6 bases). The CDR3 is 15 amino acids. Germline V lookup: CDR1 SGHVS, CDR2 FQNEAQ. Trimming took 1 base from V and 4 from J, leaving 11 bases between them. DNA for the CDR3: TGTGCCAGCAGCTTAGACAGGGCTAAGAATCAGCCCCAGCATTTT. Its translation is CASSLDRAKNQPQHF.

This clonotype has a handful of counts. The rearrangement links TRBV5-1 to TRBJ2-1, with 10 bases aligning to TRBD2. Germline V gives CDR1 SGHRS, CDR2 YFSETQ. V lost 3 bases to trimming and J lost 9 bases; unmatched junction nucleotides: 6. The CDR3 is 14 amino acids. In DNA form, the CDR3 reads TGCGCCAGCAGCTCAACCTTAGCGGGGGGTGAGCAGTTCTTC. Translating it yields CASSSTLAGGEQFF.

This clonotype was detected only a few times. The chain has TRBV5-1 and TRBJ1-1, with D possibly TRBD1 on 5 matching bases. V lost 0 bases and J 3 bases, leaving 12 bases between the germline ends. CDR1 and CDR2 (germline): SGHRS, YFSETQ. This CDR3 spans 15 amino acids. CDR3 bases: TGCGCCAGCAGCTTGGAGACAGCGGCGGACACTGAAGCTTTCTTT. Translating gives CASSLETAADTEAFF.

This clonotype was observed many times. The CDR3 DNA follows: TGTGCCAGCAGCCCAGGGGGGGAGCCCCAGCATTTT. It encodes CASSPGGEPQHF. V and J are TRBV12-3 or TRBV12-4 and TRBJ1-5, with 7 bases that match TRBD1. Germline trimming cut 6 bases from V and 8 bases from J; bases unmatched to any gene: 4. The CDR3 is 12 residues long.

The chain uses TRBV7-8 and TRBJ2-7; 8 nucleotides agree with TRBD1. Germline V gene lookup returns CDR1 SGHVS and CDR2 FQNEAQ. The CDR3 loop spans 14 amino acids. The junction had 4 bases not matched to a gene; V was cut back by 2 bases and J by 4 bases. The CDR3 here is CASSLKTGDYEQYF. The CDR3 region has the DNA TGTGCCAGCAGCTTAAAGACAGGGGATTACGAGCAGTACTTC.

V and J are TRBV4-1 and TRBJ2-3, with D perhaps matching TRBD1 (5 bases). V was trimmed by 2 bases and J by 8 bases, leaving 14 bases between them. Germline lookup yields CDR1 MGHRA and CDR2 YSYEKL. The CDR3 extends over 14 amino acids. CDR3 amino acids: CASSQLRVSGTQYF. CDR3 in DNA: TGCGCCAGCAGCCAACTCAGGGTTTCGGGTACGCAGTATTTT.

This clonotype was seen more than once but under ten times. The rearrangement joins TRBV9 to TRBJ1-6, with 10 bases aligning to TRBD1. Trimming took 0 bases from V and 8 from J; bases not matched to a gene: 2. Per the germline V gene, CDR1 is SGDLS and CDR2 is YYNGEE. This CDR3 comprises 15 residues. The CDR3 DNA reads TGTGCCAGCAGCGTAGAAGGGACAGGGGATTCACCCCTCCACTTT. It yields the protein CASSVEGTGDSPLHF.

This rearrangement joins TRBV6-5 to TRBJ2-7, with 7 bases that match TRBD2. CDR1 and CDR2 (germline): MNHEY, SVGAGI. The length of the CDR3 is 14 residues. The ends lost 2 bases at V and 3 bases at J; junction bases unmatched: 4. CDR3 in amino acids: CASSYPGEGYEQYF. Here the CDR3 DNA reads TGTGCCAGCAGTTACCCCGGGGAGGGCTACGAGCAGTACTTC.

There are a few counts of this clonotype. V is TRBV19 and J is TRBJ1-1, with D tentatively TRBD1 (5 bases). In germline, CDR1 is LNHDA, CDR2 SQIVND (reference sequence). The CDR3 runs 14 residues. V dropped 4 bases and J dropped 0 bases, with 9 bases sitting between them. The CDR3 protein is CASSTSGLNTEAFF. DNA of the CDR3: TGTGCCAGTAGTACCTCAGGGCTGAACACTGAAGCTTTCTTT. Filled out from reference TRBV19 and TRBJ1-1, the complete variable domain reads DGGITQSPKYLFRKEGQNVTLSCEQNLNHDAMYWYRQDPGQGLRLIYYSQIVNDFQKGDIAEGYSVSREKKESFPLTVTSAQKNPTAFYLCASSTSGLNTEAFFGQGTRLTVV.

This clonotype came up a few times. The J gene is TRBJ2-1, the V gene TRBV10-3; D is unclear. Germline CDR1 ENHRY, CDR2 SYGVKD. The V and J ends lost 6 bases and 8 bases respectively, with 14 bases between them. The CDR3 is 13 residues long. The CDR3 loop is CAISPASSDEQFF. CDR3 bases: TGTGCCATCAGCCCCGCGAGTTCTGATGAGCAGTTCTTC.

This clonotype was observed a handful of times. The chain joins TRBV7-9 to TRBJ2-2, with 8 bases fitting TRBD1. This CDR3 is built from 15 residues. Per the germline V gene, CDR1 is SEHNR and CDR2 is FQNEAQ (reference sequence). V dropped 8 bases and J dropped 3; count of bases not matched to a gene: 8. The CDR3: CASGTGQGDTGELFF. Here the CDR3 DNA reads TGTGCCAGCGGGACCGGACAGGGCGACACCGGGGAGCTGTTTTTT.

This sequence joins TRBV7-9 and TRBJ2-1; the D is unclear. Trimming left V 5 bases short and J 1 base short, with 15 bases between. Germline CDR1 SEHNR, CDR2 FQNEAQ (reference sequence). CDR3 size: 16 residues. CDR3 protein: CASSPHRSQSYNEQFF. CDR3 bases: TGTGCCAGCAGCCCCCACAGAAGTCAGTCCTACAATGAGCAGTTCTTC. The variable domain in full, completed from reference TRBV7-9 and TRBJ2-1, reads DTGVSQNPRHKITKRGQNVTFRCDPISEHNRLYWYRQTLGQGPEFLTYFQNEAQLEKSRLLSDRFSAERPKGSFSTLEIQRTEQGDSAMYLCASSPHRSQSYNEQFFGPGTRLTVL.